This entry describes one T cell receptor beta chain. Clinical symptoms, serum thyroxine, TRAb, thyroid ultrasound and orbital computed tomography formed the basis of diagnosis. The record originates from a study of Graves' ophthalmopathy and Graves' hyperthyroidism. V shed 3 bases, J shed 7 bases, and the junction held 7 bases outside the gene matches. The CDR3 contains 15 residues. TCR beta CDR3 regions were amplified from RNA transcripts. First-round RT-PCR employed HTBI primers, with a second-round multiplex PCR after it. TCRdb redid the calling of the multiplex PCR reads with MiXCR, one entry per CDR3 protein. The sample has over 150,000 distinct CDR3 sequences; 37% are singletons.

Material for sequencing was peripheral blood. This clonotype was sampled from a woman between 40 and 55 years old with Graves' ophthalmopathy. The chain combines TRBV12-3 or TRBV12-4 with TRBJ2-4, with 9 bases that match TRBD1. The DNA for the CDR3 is TGTGCCAGCAGTTTTAGGACAGGGGATAAGAACATTCAGTACTTC. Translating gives CASSFRTGDKNIQYF.